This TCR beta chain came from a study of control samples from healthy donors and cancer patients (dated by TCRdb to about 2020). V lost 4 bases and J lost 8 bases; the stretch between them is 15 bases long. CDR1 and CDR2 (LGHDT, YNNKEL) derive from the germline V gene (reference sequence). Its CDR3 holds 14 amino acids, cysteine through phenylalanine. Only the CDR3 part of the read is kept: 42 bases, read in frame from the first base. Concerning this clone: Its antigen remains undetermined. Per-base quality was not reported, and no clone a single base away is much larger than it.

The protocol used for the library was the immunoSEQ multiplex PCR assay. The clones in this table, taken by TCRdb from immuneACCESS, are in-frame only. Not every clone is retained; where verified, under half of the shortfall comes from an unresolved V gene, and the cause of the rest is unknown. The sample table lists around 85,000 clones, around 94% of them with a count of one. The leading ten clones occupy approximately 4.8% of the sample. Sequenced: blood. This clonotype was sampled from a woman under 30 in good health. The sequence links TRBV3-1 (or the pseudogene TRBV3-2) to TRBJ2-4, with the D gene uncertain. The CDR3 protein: CASSLSQTRDIQYF. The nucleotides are TGTGCCAGCAGCCTTTCGCAGACAAGGGACATTCAGTACTTC.